The entry below gives a single TCR beta chain sequence along with its context. The CDR3 spans 18 residues. CDR1 and CDR2 from the germline V gene are MGHRA and YSYEKL. Trimming took 0 bases from V and 4 from J; bases not matched to a gene: 8. The assay was immunoSEQ multiplex PCR, and TCRdb's table has in-frame clones only and misses some. The table lists approximately 88,000 clones, more than 90% of them singletons. This sample was included in a study of T cell changes during pregnancy in multiple sclerosis. The sample in question was peripheral blood, obtained in the second trimester of pregnancy. The J gene is TRBJ2-2, the V gene TRBV4-1, with 10 bases fitting TRBD2. The TCR sequence derives from a female donor with multiple sclerosis, enrolled in a pregnancy study. The CDR3 reads CASSQDFGSGRPTGELFF. Here the CDR3 DNA reads TGCGCCAGCAGCCAAGATTTTGGTAGCGGGAGGCCCACCGGGGAGCTGTTTTTT.